The subject of this entry is one T cell receptor beta chain. The entry originates in a study of blood T cell repertoires in COVID-19. Study at large: Italy, Spain and the United States were the sources of the convalescent and acute COVID-19 samples.

Per the original data handling: Amplifying reference gene primers gave estimates of nucleated cell counts. Sequencing used immunoSEQ multiplex PCR; TCRdb keeps in-frame clones, though not all of them. V, J and clone size reflect that table, while D and trimming were determined from the DNA. Here the sample spans under 450,000 clones, 87% being singletons. Everyone who took part was roughly 18 to 89 years old, and they came from fewer than 25 US areas. Participant-reported clinical history was the basis for cohort assignment. From germline, CDR1 is SGHAT and CDR2 FQNNGV. The germline V and J ends were trimmed by 5 bases and 4 bases, with 14 bases remaining between them. The CDR3 sequence is 14 residues long.

The clonotype was recovered from a woman in her twenties or thirties who had recovered from COVID-19. Sequences were obtained from PBMCs or T cells enriched from blood (not recorded which). The J gene is TRBJ1-2, the V gene TRBV11-2; D may be TRBD1 (6 bases). CDR3 protein: CASSPTGYSYGYTF. The CDR3 region has the DNA TGTGCCAGCAGCCCAACAGGGTACAGCTATGGCTACACCTTC. The whole variable domain, remainder taken from reference TRBV11-2 and TRBJ1-2, is EAGVAQSPRYKIIEKRQSVAFWCNPISGHATLYWYQQILGQGPKLLIQFQNNGVVDDSQLPKDRFSAERLKGVDSTLKIQPAKLEDSAVYLCASSPTGYSYGYTFGSGTRLTVV.